This T cell receptor (beta chain) is drawn from a study of naive and memory T cell subsets (dated by TCRdb to the late 2010s). Notes on the research overall: The figure summarizing these samples reported some ten blood donors, 7 tuberculin skin test biopsies and 3 saline control biopsies. PCR2 was typically performed as a SYBR Green qPCR that was stopped at a set threshold, although end-point PCR (around 6 cycles) could be used instead for low-input samples. As previously described, skin biopsies were taken from tuberculin skin test sites or from saline-injected control sites and processed for RNA extraction. Overall results and qualifications from the work: TCR sequences were reportedly obtained from both types of skin biopsy, with many more TCRs found at tuberculin skin test sites. The paper did not give details on skin biopsy collection and RNA processing but referred to earlier studies for those details. Higher TCR numbers at tuberculin skin test sites were interpreted as T cell infiltration of a delayed type IV hypersensitivity reaction. The RNA-based method was acknowledged as potentially sensitive to TCR transcript changes with T cell activation and differentiation.

The treatment or condition label, as the study defines it: skin biopsy from PPD injection site in Mantoux-positive individual. A robust, sensitive protocol for the amplification, sequencing and analysis of TCRs was described in the study, in which 3' ligation of a UMI-containing oligonucleotide to TCR cDNA was used. Tuberculin skin test biopsies came from sites injected with PPD in individuals with a positive Mantoux test. Total RNA, without cell sorting, was DNase treated with RQ1 DNase before reverse transcription, targeting 1 to 1000 ng input. Libraries were prepared from skin biopsies and whole blood so that pipeline robustness could be tested in samples in which T cells form a minority population. The table lists this clonotype with many counts. What antigen it recognizes has not been identified. It has no much larger one-base neighbor in the sample; base qualities were not kept. The germline V gene supplies CDR1 MGHRA and CDR2 YSYEKL. V loses 4 bases at its end and J loses 1 base; junction bases beyond the gene matches: 14. Its CDR3 holds 21 amino acids, cysteine through phenylalanine. Solely the CDR3 DNA is kept, with 63 bases framed from the first base.

The protocol used for the library was UMI-ligation and nested PCR. The ligated cDNA was amplified by four rounds of PCR, in which nested alpha and beta constant region primers were used together with the SP2 primer. TCR RNA was reverse transcribed with SuperScript IV using alpha and beta constant region primers for the blood and skin samples. Using T4 RNA ligase 1, an oligonucleotide carrying both the Illumina SP2 primer and a UMI was ligated onto the 3' end of the cDNA. To prevent hairpin formation, the 12-nucleotide UMI was made up of two random hexamers with an eight-base spacer between them. From the second PCR onward, the TCR alpha and beta chain libraries were handled separately, and dual indexing was used for multiplexing. After pooling, the indexed libraries were analyzed by capillary electrophoresis and sequenced on either an Illumina MiSeq or NextSeq. PhiX DNA at roughly 4.5-7.5% was added to the libraries to raise base diversity and improve cluster recognition. The source study handled its data this way. Demultiplexor extracted UMIs from read 2, combined them with read 1 TCR sequence, and split reads by sample indices. Decombinator identified V and J genes and V-J junctions, assigning each TCR a five-part identifier including V and J deletions. UMIs were used by Collapsinator to correct sequencing errors and PCR amplification heterogeneity, so that a UMI-based abundance was obtained for each TCR. CDR3Translator turned identifiers into nucleotide sequence, translated the nucleotide sequence into amino acids, and pulled out CDR3 regions based on terminal motifs. After normalization to the amount of input RNA, the error-corrected alpha and beta TCR counts from blood and from skin were compared. TCRdb reworked the public reads: Q25 trimming with fastp, MiXCR clone assembly, productive beta chains retained. Rows with one shared CDR3 protein collapse into an entry with the most common genes and DNA. The V and J calls come from TCRdb's annotation, not from the publication. The sample has 25,000 to 35,000 distinct CDR3 sequences on record, about 6.2% of them singletons. 3% to 3.5% of the sample is in the top ten clones.

The sequencing here drew on skin, taken from a tuberculin skin test site. In this chain, TRBV4-1 is recombined with TRBJ2-2; TRBD2 lines up with 14 middle nucleotides. The receptor was derived from an adult in good health. The sequenced DNA: TGCGCCAGCAGCCTCGGACTAGCGGGGGGTCAGAACCAAATGAACACCGGGGAGCTGTTTTTT. It translates to CASSLGLAGGQNQMNTGELFF.